This TCR beta chain was identified in a study of cytomegalovirus exposure and HLA in healthy donors. Points from the study as a whole: Overall, approximately 150 TCR beta chains were annotated as cytomegalovirus-associated. Subsequent analysis of the roughly 120 validation repertoires found a tendency for first-cohort TCR clusters to co-occur.

This CDR3 is 17 amino acids long. Germline CDR1 LNHDA, CDR2 SQIVND (reference sequence). Trimming pared 7 bases from V and 0 bases from J, leaving 21 bases between. In regard to this clone: Its target is not known.

Sequencing used immunoSEQ multiplex PCR; TCRdb keeps in-frame clones, though not all of them. The data contain roughly 80,000 clones, approximately 90% of them singletons. The source of this sequence is a man aged 25-40 years in good health and CMV-seronegative. Material for sequencing was PBMCs. J is TRBJ1-2 and V is TRBV19; perhaps TRBD1 as D (5 bases). The CDR3 nucleotides are TGTGCCAGTAAAGCGCTTAGGTCGCGGGGGTCTAACTATGGCTACACCTTC. The encoded protein is CASKALRSRGSNYGYTF. Drawing the rest from reference TRBV19 and TRBJ1-2, the complete variable domain is DGGITQSPKYLFRKEGQNVTLSCEQNLNHDAMYWYRQDPGQGLRLIYYSQIVNDFQKGDIAEGYSVSREKKESFPLTVTSAQKNPTAFYLCASKALRSRGSNYGYTFGSGTRLTVV.